The rows below give T cell receptor beta chains drawn from one sample of a study of blood T cells in healthy people across ages. MiXCR, run by TCRdb on the 5' RACE reads, gives a single entry per CDR3 protein. The sample yields over a million distinct CDR3 sequences, around two fifths seen once. Material: blood. These receptors came from a woman aged 18-30 years in good health. Both conserved end residues are part of each CDR3.

v_call	j_call	cdr3_aa
TRBV4-1	TRBJ2-5	CASSPPGEGTETQYF
TRBV4-1	TRBJ1-5	CASSQEQGASQPQHF
TRBV6-5	TRBJ1-5	CASSYSGSGGNQPQHF
TRBV6-5	TRBJ1-2	CASSYSATGDGYTF
TRBV4-1	TRBJ2-3	CASSQHGAGTSGRFDSTDTQYF
TRBV4-2	TRBJ2-7	CASSQATSISYEQYF
TRBV2	NA	CASSEGKGTQYF
TRBV3-1	TRBJ1-6	CASSQTTGVTFSPLHF
TRBV7-3	TRBJ2-1	CASSLGTGGLYEQFF
TRBV2	TRBJ2-7	CASRPGTVRAYEQYF
TRBV12-3/TRBV12-4	TRBJ2-2	CASRERGWETGELFF
TRBV12-3/TRBV12-4	TRBJ2-7	CASSFGQKLYEQYF
TRBV4-1	TRBJ2-7	CASSPADSPYEQYF
TRBV7-8	NA	CASSFLITRGSGYNEQYF
TRBV7-9	NA	CASSQRGLAVNSYEQYF
TRBV2	TRBJ2-1	CASSVHWGNEQFF
TRBV4-1	TRBJ2-3	CASSQASGGGRTDTQYF
TRBV6-5	TRBJ2-4	CASERQGAQYF
TRBV11-2	TRBJ2-3	CASLPLSGSADTQYF
TRBV7-9	TRBJ1-2	CASSHGTANNYGYTF
TRBV11-2	TRBJ1-3	CASSASGFGNTIYF
TRBV7-9	TRBJ1-6	CASSSGNYNSPLHF
TRBV12-3/TRBV12-4	NA	CASSFHSGGETQYF
TRBV19	TRBJ2-7	CASSLTGTSGRPSLYEQYF